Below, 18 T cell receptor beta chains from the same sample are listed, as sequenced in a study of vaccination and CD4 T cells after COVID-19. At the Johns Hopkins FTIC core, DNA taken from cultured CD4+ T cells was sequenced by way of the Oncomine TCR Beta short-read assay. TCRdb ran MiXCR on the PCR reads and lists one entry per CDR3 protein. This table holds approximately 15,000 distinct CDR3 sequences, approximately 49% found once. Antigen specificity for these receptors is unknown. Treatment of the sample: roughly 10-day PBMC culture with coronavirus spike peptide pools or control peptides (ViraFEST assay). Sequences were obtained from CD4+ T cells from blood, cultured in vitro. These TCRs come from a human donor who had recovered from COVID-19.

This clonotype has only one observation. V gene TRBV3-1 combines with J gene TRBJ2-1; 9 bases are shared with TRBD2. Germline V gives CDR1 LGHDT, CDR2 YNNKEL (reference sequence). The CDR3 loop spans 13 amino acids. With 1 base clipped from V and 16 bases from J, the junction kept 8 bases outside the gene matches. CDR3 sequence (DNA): TGTGCCAGCAGCCAAGGCGGGGGGGCCCTCTTATTCTTC. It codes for CASSQGGGALLFF.

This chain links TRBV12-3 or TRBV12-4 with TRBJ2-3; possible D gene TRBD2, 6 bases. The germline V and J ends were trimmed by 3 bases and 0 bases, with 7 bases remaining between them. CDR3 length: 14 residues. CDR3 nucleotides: TGTGCCAGCAGTTTGGGGGGTAGCACAGATACGCAGTATTTT. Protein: CASSLGGSTDTQYF.

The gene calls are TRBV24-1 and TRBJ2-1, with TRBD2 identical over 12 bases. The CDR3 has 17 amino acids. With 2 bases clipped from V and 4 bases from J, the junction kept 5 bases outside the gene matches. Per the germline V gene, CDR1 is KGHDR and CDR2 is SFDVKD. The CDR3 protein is CATSDSGTSGYYNEQFF. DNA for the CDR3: TGTGCCACCAGTGATTCCGGGACTAGCGGGTATTACAATGAGCAGTTCTTC.

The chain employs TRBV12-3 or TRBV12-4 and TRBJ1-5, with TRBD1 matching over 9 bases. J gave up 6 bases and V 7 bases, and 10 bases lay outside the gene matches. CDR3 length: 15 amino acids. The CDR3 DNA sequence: TGTGCCAGCACCCTCGCGGGGACAGGGTCTCAGCCCCAGCATTTT. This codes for CASTLAGTGSQPQHF.

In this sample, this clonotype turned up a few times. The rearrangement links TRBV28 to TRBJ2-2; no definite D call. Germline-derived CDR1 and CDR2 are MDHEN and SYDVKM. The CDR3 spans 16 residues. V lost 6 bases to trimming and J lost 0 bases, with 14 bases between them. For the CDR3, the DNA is TGTGCCAGCAGCCCGGCCGGGTATACGAACACCGGGGAGCTGTTTTTT. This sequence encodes CASSPAGYTNTGELFF.

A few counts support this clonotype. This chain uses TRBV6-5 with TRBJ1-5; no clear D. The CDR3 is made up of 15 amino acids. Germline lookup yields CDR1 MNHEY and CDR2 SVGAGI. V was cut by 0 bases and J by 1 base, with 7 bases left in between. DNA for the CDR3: TGTGCCAGCAGTTACTCGGACGGAAGCAATCAGCCCCAGCATTTT. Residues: CASSYSDGSNQPQHF.

The chain's CDR3 is CSARPLGRTDTQYF. The CDR3 DNA follows: TGCAGTGCTAGGCCCCTCGGCAGGACAGATACGCAGTATTTT. The J gene is TRBJ2-3, the V gene TRBV20-1; D unresolved. The length of the CDR3 is 14 residues. V was pared by 3 bases and J by 3 bases, with 13 bases between. Germline V gene sequence: CDR1 DFQATT, CDR2 SNEGSKA (reference sequence).

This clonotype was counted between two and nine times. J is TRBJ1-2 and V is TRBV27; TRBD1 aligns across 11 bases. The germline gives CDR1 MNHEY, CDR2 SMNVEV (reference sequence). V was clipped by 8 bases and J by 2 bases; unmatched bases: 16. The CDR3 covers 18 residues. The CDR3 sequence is CASASLGTGGIINYGYTF. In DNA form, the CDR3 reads TGTGCCAGCGCAAGTCTTGGGACAGGGGGTATAATCAACTATGGCTACACCTTC.

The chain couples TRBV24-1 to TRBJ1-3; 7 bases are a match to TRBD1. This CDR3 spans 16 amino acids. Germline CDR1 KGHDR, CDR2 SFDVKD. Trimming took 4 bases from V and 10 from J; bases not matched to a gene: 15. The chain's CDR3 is CATSDPSPTGFGTIYF. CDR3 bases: TGTGCCACCAGTGACCCTTCCCCGACAGGGTTTGGAACCATATATTTT.

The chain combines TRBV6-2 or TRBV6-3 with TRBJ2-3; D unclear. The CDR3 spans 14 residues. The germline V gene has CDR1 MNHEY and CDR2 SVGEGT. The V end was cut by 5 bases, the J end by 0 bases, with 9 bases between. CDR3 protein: CASSERSSTDTQYF. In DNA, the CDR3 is TGTGCCAGCAGTGAGCGTTCTAGCACAGATACGCAGTATTTT.

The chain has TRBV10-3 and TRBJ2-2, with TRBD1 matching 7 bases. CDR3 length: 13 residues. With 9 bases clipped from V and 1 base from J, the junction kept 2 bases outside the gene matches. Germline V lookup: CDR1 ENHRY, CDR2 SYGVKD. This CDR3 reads CAIHRGNTGELFF. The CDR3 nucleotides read TGTGCCATTCACAGGGGGAACACCGGGGAGCTGTTTTTT.

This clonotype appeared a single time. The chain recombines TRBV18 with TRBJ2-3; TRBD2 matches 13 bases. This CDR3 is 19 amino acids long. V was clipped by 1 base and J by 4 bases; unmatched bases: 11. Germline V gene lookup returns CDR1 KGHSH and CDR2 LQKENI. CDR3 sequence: CASSPQTSGRSWGADTQYF. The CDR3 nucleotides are TGTGCCAGCTCACCACAGACTAGCGGGAGGAGTTGGGGAGCAGATACGCAGTATTTT.

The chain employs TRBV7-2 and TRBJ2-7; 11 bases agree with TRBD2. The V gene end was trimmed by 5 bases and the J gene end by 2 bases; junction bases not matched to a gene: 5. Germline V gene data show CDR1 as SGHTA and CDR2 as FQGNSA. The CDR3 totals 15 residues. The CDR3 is CASSTIAGGPYEQYF. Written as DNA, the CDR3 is TGTGCCAGCAGCACAATAGCGGGGGGGCCCTACGAGCAGTACTTC.

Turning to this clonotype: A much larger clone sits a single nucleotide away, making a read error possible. CDR3 sequence reads: CASSSGGQSDNEQFF. CDR3 bases: TGTGCCAGCAGCTCAGGGGGTCAATCGGACAATGAGCAGTTCTTC. The chain uses TRBV5-4 and TRBJ2-1; 7 bases line up with TRBD1. The CDR3 extends over 15 amino acids. Looked up from germline, CDR1 is SGHNT and CDR2 is YYREEE (reference sequence). Trimming took 3 bases from V and 5 from J; bases not matched to a gene: 8.

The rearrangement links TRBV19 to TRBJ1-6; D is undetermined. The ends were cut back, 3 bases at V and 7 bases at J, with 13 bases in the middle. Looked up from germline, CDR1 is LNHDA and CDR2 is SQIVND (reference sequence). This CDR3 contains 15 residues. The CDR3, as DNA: TGTGCCAGTAGTATCCAGCCAACGGGGAATTCACCCCTCCACTTT. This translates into CASSIQPTGNSPLHF.

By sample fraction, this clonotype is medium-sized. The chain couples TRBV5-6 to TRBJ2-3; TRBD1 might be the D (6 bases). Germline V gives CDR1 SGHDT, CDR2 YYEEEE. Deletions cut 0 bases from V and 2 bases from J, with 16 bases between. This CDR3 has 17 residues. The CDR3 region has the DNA TGTGCCAGCAGCTTGGAAGGGGGACCCACCCACACAGATACGCAGTATTTT. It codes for CASSLEGGPTHTDTQYF.

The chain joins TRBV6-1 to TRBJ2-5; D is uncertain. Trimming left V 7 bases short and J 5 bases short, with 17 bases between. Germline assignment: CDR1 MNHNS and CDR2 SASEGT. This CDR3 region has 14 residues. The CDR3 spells CASTRAPNGETQYF. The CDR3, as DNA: TGTGCCAGCACCCGGGCCCCCAATGGGGAGACCCAGTACTTC.

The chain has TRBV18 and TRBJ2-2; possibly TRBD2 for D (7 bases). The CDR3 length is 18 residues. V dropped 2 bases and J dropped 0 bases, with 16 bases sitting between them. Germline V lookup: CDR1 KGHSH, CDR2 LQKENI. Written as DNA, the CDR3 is TGTGCCAGCTCACCAACTGTGGGGGGGCGAACGAACACCGGGGAGCTGTTTTTT. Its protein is CASSPTVGGRTNTGELFF.